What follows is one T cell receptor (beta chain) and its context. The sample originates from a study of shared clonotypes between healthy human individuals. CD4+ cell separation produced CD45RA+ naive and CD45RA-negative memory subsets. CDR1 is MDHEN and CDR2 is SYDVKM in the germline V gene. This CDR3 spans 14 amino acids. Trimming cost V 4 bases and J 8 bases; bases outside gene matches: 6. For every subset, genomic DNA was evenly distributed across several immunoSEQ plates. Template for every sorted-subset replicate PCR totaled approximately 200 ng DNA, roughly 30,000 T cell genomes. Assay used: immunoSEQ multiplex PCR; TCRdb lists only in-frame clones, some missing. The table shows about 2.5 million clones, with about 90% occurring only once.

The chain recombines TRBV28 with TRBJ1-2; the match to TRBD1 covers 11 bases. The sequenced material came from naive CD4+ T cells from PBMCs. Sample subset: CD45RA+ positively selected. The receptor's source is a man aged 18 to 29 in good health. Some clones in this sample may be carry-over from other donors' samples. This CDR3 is CASSSGQGVWGYTF. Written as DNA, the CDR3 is TGTGCCAGCAGTTCGGGACAGGGGGTCTGGGGCTACACCTTC.